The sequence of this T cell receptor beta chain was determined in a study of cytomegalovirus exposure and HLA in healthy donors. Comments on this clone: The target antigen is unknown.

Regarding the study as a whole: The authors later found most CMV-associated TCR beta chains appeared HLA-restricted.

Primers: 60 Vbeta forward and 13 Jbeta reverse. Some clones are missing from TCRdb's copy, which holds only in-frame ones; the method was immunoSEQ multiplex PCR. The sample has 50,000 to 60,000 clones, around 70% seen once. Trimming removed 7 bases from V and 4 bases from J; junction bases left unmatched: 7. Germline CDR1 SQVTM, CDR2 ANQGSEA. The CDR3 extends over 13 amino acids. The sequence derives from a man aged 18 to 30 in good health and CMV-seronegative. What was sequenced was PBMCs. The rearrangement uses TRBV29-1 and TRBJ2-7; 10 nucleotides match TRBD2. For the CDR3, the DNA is TGCAGCGGGGGAGCGGGAGGGCCATACGAGCAGTACTTC. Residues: CSGGAGGPYEQYF.